This passage covers 8 T cell receptor beta chains from one sample sequenced in a study of blood T cell repertoires in COVID-19 (TCRdb year 2020). Library creation used the immunoSEQ multiplex PCR assay. This is the immuneACCESS table as TCRdb keeps it, with only in-frame sequences that have V and J called. A part of the clones is gone; compared with another copy, unresolved V genes explain less than half, and the rest is unexplained. This sample comprises 59,000 or so clones, 70% to 90% of them detected only once. Roughly 6.7% of the sample is in the top ten clones. Sequencing input: peripheral blood. The source of these receptors is a man aged 60 to 69 with acute or convalescent COVID-19.

This rearrangement joins TRBV5-1 to TRBJ1-1; 8 bases are a match to TRBD1. Trimming took 1 base from V and 0 from J; bases not matched to a gene: 8. CDR3 length: 17 residues. The germline V gene has CDR1 SGHRS and CDR2 YFSETQ. The CDR3 DNA reads as TGCGCCAGCAGCTTGAACTTCGGGACAGGACTGAACACTGAAGCTTTCTTT. As protein: CASSLNFGTGLNTEAFF.

J is TRBJ2-7 and V is TRBV6-1, with D possibly TRBD2 on 5 matching bases. V was clipped by 1 base and J by 3 bases, with 13 bases between them. The germline CDR1 and CDR2 sequences are MNHNS and SASEGT. The CDR3 loop spans 15 amino acids. CDR3 nucleotides: TGTGCCAGCAGTGAAGGTCGGGGATCCTTCTACGAGCAGTACTTC. Translating it yields CASSEGRGSFYEQYF.

The rearrangement links TRBV5-4 to TRBJ1-4; D gene uncertain. CDR1 is SGHNT, CDR2 YYREEE, per germline (reference sequence). Trimming removed 4 bases from V and 2 bases from J, with 12 bases in between. The CDR3 extends over 15 amino acids. CDR3 region: CASSHTGTTNEKLFF. As DNA, the CDR3 is TGTGCCAGCAGCCACACGGGTACGACTAATGAAAAACTGTTTTTT. Full variable domain (remainder filled in from reference TRBV5-4 and TRBJ1-4): ETGVTQSPTHLIKTRGQQVTLRCSSQSGHNTVSWYQQALGQGPQFIFQYYREEENGRGNFPPRFSGLQFPNYSSELNVNALELDDSALYLCASSHTGTTNEKLFFGSGTQLSVL.

The chain carries TRBV27 and TRBJ2-7, with 7 bases that match TRBD1. In germline, CDR1 is MNHEY, CDR2 SMNVEV (reference sequence). The CDR3 is 16 amino acids. V was pared by 6 bases and J by 0 bases, with 11 bases of the junction left unmatched. The CDR3: CASREEGAPSSYEQYF. The CDR3 region has the DNA TGTGCCAGCAGGGAAGAGGGGGCGCCCAGCTCCTACGAGCAGTACTTC.

V usage is TRBV29-1 and J usage is TRBJ1-1; possibly TRBD1 for D (6 bases). Germline V gene sequence: CDR1 SQVTM, CDR2 ANQGSEA. V lost 0 bases and J 4 bases, leaving 15 bases between the germline ends. CDR3 size: 15 residues. Here the CDR3 reads CSVEDNPKGGTEAFF. Here the CDR3 DNA reads TGCAGCGTTGAAGATAATCCCAAAGGGGGCACTGAAGCTTTCTTT.

The rearrangement uses TRBV7-9 and TRBJ2-7, with a tentative D call TRBD1 (6 bases). The ends were cut back, 6 bases at V and 4 bases at J, with 13 bases in the middle. The CDR3 is 13 residues long. Germline lookup yields CDR1 SEHNR and CDR2 FQNEAQ (reference sequence). For the CDR3, the DNA is TGTGCCAGCAGTCAAAATCAGGGGTACGAGCAGTACTTC. This translates into CASSQNQGYEQYF.

The sample holds a few counts of this clone. V and J are TRBV7-2 and TRBJ2-5; maybe TRBD1 (5 bases). Trimming took 10 bases from V and 2 from J, leaving 14 bases between them. The CDR3 extends over 13 amino acids. The germline CDR1 and CDR2 sequences are SGHTA and FQGNSA. The CDR3 reads CATAGFRQETQYF. Here the CDR3 DNA reads TGTGCCACGGCAGGGTTCAGGCAAGAGACCCAGTACTTC.

The chain recombines TRBV6-5 with TRBJ1-3, with D possibly matching TRBD1 (5 bases). The length of the CDR3 is 15 residues. Trimming removed 5 bases at V and 6 bases at J, with 17 bases between. CDR1 and CDR2 (germline): MNHEY, SVGAGI. The CDR3 here is CASSTGSEGINTIYF. The CDR3 DNA reads TGTGCCAGCAGTACGGGGTCGGAGGGGATAAACACCATATATTTT.